This entry features one T cell receptor (beta chain) sequence. There are many counts of this clonotype. The antigen this receptor binds is unknown. Per-base quality was not reported, and no clone a single base away is much larger than it. This record belongs to a study of T-cell reconstitution after alpha-beta-depleted transplantation in children (dated by TCRdb to 2016 to 2018). Turning to the overall study: Using TCR repertoire profiling, the study quantitatively followed how T-cell immune reconstitution unfolded in children after TCRalphabeta/CD19-depleted allogeneic hematopoietic cell transplantation.

Library generation was performed with PCR. This sample was sequenced with an Illumina HiSeq 2500. To normalize quantification of the TCRbeta repertoire, the TCR libraries were built with molecular barcoding that relied on unique molecular identifiers. The public reads were quality trimmed at Q25 with fastp and then assembled into clones with MiXCR by TCRdb, keeping productive beta chains. Each entry merges the rows of one CDR3 protein and shows their most common DNA and genes. Across this sample there are around 680,000 distinct CDR3 sequences, with roughly 17% seen only once. The biggest ten clones account for approximately 1% of the sample. V is shortened by 3 bases, J by 6 bases, and the region joining them spans 14 bases. Its CDR3 holds 14 amino acids, cysteine through phenylalanine. Of all the DNA, just the CDR3 is kept, 42 bases in frame from base 1. Looking up the germline V gene yields CDR1 SQVTM and CDR2 ANQGSEA.

This TCR came from a human donor who donated a stem cell graft to a child with acute myeloid leukemia. Recombination connected TRBV29-1 to TRBJ1-4; the D gene is possibly TRBD1, with 5 bases matching. The sequencing here drew on PBMCs from the stem cell graft donor, taken from the stem cell graft. Here is the DNA: TGCAGCGTTGATCTGGGGAGAGGGGATGAAAAACTGTTTTTT. Its translation reads: CSVDLGRGDEKLFF.